The sequence of this T cell receptor (beta chain) was determined in a study of T-cell memory formation after mild COVID-19. The authors produced TCR alpha and TCR beta cDNA libraries with sample barcodes and UMIs by 5'RACE using constant-segment primers. TCRdb called the 5' RACE reads again in MiXCR, with one record for every CDR3 protein. In the table there are about 140,000 distinct CDR3 sequences, roughly 14% of which are singletons. The CDR3 has 19 amino acids. Germline CDR1 reads MNHEY; CDR2 reads SVGEGT. V shed 6 bases and J 4 bases; nucleotides not matched to a gene: 15. Regarding this clonotype: Its cognate antigen is unknown.

Points from the study as a whole: Contracting CD8+ clones were enriched in EMRA, CD4+ mainly in CM and EM. Cross-reactive memory appears to have joined, as suggested by some responding clones showing up in pre-infection memory.

Sequenced sample: PBMCs or a T cell subset sorted from them (not recorded which). The source is an adult woman who had mild COVID-19 (a few samples of this study predate the infection). Cell type and time point are not known. The chain joins TRBV6-2 or TRBV6-3 to TRBJ2-3, with 14 bases matching TRBD2. The CDR3 bases are TGTGCCAGCAGACCGACCCTGGGACTAGCGGGAGTTCGGGCAGATACGCAGTATTTT. It specifies CASRPTLGLAGVRADTQYF.